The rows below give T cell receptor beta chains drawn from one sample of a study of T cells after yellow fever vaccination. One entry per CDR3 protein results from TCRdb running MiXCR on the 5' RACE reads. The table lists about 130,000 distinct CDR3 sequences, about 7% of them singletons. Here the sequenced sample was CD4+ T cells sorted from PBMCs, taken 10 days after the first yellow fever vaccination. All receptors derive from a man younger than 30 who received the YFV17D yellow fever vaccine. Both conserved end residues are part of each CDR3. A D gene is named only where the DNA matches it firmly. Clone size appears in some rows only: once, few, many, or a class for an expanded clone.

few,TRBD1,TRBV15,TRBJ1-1,CATSSTTGMNTEAFF,TGTGCCACCAGCAGCACGACAGGGATGAACACTGAAGCTTTCTTT
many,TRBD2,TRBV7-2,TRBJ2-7,CASSWTSGGTYEQYF,TGTGCCAGCAGCTGGACTAGCGGGGGAACGTACGAGCAGTACTTC
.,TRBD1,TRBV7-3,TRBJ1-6,CASSFDRGSPLHF,TGTGCCAGCAGCTTCGACAGGGGATCACCCCTCCACTTT
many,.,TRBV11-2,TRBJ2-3,CASISAGDTQYF,TGTGCCAGCATCTCCGCCGGAGATACGCAGTATTTT
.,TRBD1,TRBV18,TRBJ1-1,CASSPRLSDRAGTEAFF,TGTGCCAGCTCACCACGTCTCTCTGACAGGGCGGGCACTGAAGCTTTCTTT
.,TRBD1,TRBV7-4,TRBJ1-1,CACSWRGQGITEAFF,TGTGCCTGCAGCTGGCGCGGACAGGGGATTACTGAAGCTTTCTTT
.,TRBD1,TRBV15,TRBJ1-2,CATSGLAGTGGLGTYGYTF,TGTGCCACCAGCGGACTGGCCGGGACAGGGGGTTTGGGAACCTATGGCTACACCTTC
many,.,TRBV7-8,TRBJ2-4,CASSRSRVNIQYF,TGTGCCAGCAGCCGTAGTAGGGTAAACATTCAGTACTTC
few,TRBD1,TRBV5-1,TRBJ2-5,CASGDRAQETQYF,TGCGCCAGCGGCGACAGGGCTCAAGAGACCCAGTACTTC
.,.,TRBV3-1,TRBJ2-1,CASSQDLGTTNEQFF,TGTGCCAGCAGCCAAGATCTTGGGACGACCAATGAGCAGTTCTTC
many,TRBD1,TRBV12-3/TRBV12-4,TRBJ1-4,CASSPDRVVQKLFF,TGTGCCAGCAGCCCGGACAGGGTTGTGCAAAAACTGTTTTTT
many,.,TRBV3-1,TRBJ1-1,CASSHRDTEAFF,TGTGCCAGCAGCCACCGCGACACTGAAGCTTTCTTT
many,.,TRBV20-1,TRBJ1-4,CSATGGVGEKLFF,TGCAGTGCCACGGGTGGGGTGGGTGAAAAACTGTTTTTT
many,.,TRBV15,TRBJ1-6,CATSRENSPLHF,TGTGCCACCAGCAGAGAAAACTCACCCCTCCACTTT
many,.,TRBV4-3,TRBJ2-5,CASSHGVKETQYF,TGCGCCAGCAGCCATGGAGTGAAAGAGACCCAGTACTTC
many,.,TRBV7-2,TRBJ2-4,CASSLEGFGLQYF,TGTGCCAGCAGCTTAGAAGGCTTTGGACTTCAGTACTTC
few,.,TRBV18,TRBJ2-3,CASSPLPLAGGTDTQYF,TGTGCCAGCTCACCACTTCCTCTAGCTGGTGGCACAGATACGCAGTATTTT
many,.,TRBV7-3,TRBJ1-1,CASSTQGNTEAFF,TGTGCCAGCAGCACTCAGGGGAACACTGAAGCTTTCTTT
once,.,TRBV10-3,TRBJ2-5,CAISDPKIETQYF,TGTGCCATCTCTGACCCGAAGATAGAGACCCAGTACTTC
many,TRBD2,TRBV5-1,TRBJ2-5,CASSFGAGEETQYF,TGCGCCAGCAGCTTCGGAGCGGGGGAAGAGACCCAGTACTTC
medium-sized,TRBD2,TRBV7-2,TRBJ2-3,CASSSERGVRTQYF,TGTGCCAGCAGCTCTGAGCGGGGGGTCCGTACGCAGTATTTT
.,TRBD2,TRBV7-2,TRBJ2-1,CASSPQWRGGRDEQFF,TGTGCCAGCAGCCCCCAATGGCGGGGGGGCCGGGATGAGCAGTTCTTC
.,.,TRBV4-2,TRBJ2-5,CASSQDVGGETQYF,TGTGCCAGCAGCCAAGACGTCGGGGGCGAGACCCAGTACTTC
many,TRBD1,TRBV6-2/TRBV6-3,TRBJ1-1,CASTPSPDRGAFF,TGTGCCAGCACCCCATCCCCGGACAGGGGGGCTTTCTTT
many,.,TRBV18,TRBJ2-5,CASSPRGNNQETQYF,TGTGCCAGCTCACCGAGGGGTAATAACCAAGAGACCCAGTACTTC
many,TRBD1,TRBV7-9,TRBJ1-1,CAGWDRGRLSTEAFF,TGTGCCGGGTGGGACAGGGGGCGCTTGTCCACTGAAGCTTTCTTT